The 19 T cell receptor beta chains listed next were all sequenced from one sample in a study of cytomegalovirus exposure and HLA in healthy donors. Primers: 60 Vbeta forward and 13 Jbeta reverse. Sequencing was performed with immunoSEQ multiplex PCR; in TCRdb, only in-frame clones are kept and a portion is missing. Of more than 140,000 clones listed, around four fifths were seen once; the top ten hold 1.5% to 2.5%. Input material: PBMCs. Every receptor here comes from a woman aged 35 to 49 in good health and CMV-seronegative.

This chain joins TRBV19 and TRBJ1-5; unclear D gene. Germline V lookup: CDR1 LNHDA, CDR2 SQIVND (reference sequence). V was shortened by 5 bases and J by 0 bases, with 14 bases between the two germline ends. The CDR3 is 16 residues long. CDR3 in amino acids: CASSPRAVNSNQPQHF. The CDR3 bases are TGTGCCAGTAGTCCGCGGGCAGTTAATAGCAATCAGCCCCAGCATTTT.

The chain is built from TRBV7-2 and TRBJ1-3, with unresolved D. There are 14 residues in the CDR3. V lost 3 bases and J lost 0, with 6 bases in between. Germline V gives CDR1 SGHTA, CDR2 FQGNSA. Here the CDR3 DNA reads TGTGCCAGCAGCTTCGGAGGCTCTGGAAACACCATATATTTT. Protein: CASSFGGSGNTIYF.

This clone was recorded a few times. The chain has TRBV11-2 and TRBJ1-2, with a possible D match to TRBD1 (5 bases). Germline CDR1 SGHAT, CDR2 FQNNGV. CDR3 length: 14 amino acids. Trimming took 2 bases from V and 5 from J, leaving 12 bases between them. The CDR3 protein is CASSLLGQAYGYTF. The CDR3 region has the DNA TGTGCCAGCAGCTTACTGGGGCAGGCTTATGGCTACACCTTC.

The chain recombines TRBV7-2 with TRBJ1-2, with D unclear. The CDR3 extends over 14 amino acids. V lost 2 bases to trimming and J lost 4 bases, with 11 bases between them. The germline gives CDR1 SGHTA, CDR2 FQGNSA. CDR3 sequence (DNA): TGTGCCAGCAGCTTATCAGGCAGCTCCTATGGCTACACCTTC. Its protein is CASSLSGSSYGYTF.

As DNA, the CDR3 is TGTGCCAGCAGTTTCCCTAACACCGGGGAGCTGTTTTTT. Translation: CASSFPNTGELFF. The chain has TRBV28 and TRBJ2-2; the D is unclear. V lost 3 bases to trimming and J lost 2 bases, with 4 bases between them. Germline CDR1 and CDR2: MDHEN and SYDVKM. The CDR3 spans 13 residues.

In this sample, this clone turned up once. This sequence joins TRBV7-8 and TRBJ1-5; TRBD1 matches 9 bases. CDR3 length equals 18 residues. Germline V CDR1 and CDR2: SGHVS, FQNEAQ. The ends lost 3 bases at V and 0 bases at J; junction bases unmatched: 9. Here the CDR3 DNA reads TGTGCCAGCAGCTTTTCCCGGGACAGGGTGGGTAGCAATCAGCCCCAGCATTTT. It codes for CASSFSRDRVGSNQPQHF.

The chain has TRBV9 and TRBJ2-3, with D perhaps TRBD1 (6 bases). The CDR3 totals 13 residues. Per the germline V gene, CDR1 is SGDLS and CDR2 is YYNGEE. Deletions cut 6 bases from V and 2 bases from J, with 10 bases between. The CDR3, as DNA: TGTGCCAGCACGACAGGTCTCACAGATACGCAGTATTTT. Translating it yields CASTTGLTDTQYF.

The J gene is TRBJ1-1, the V gene TRBV6-6; 8 bases are a match to TRBD1. The V gene end was trimmed by 2 bases and the J gene end by 0 bases; junction bases not matched to a gene: 2. There are 15 residues in the CDR3. Germline V gene lookup returns CDR1 MNHNY and CDR2 SVGAGI (reference sequence). The CDR3 loop reads CASSYPGQVNTEAFF. Written as DNA, the CDR3 is TGTGCCAGCAGTTACCCGGGACAGGTGAACACTGAAGCTTTCTTT.

The chain employs TRBV7-2 and TRBJ2-7; D ambiguous. This CDR3 comprises 12 residues. V was clipped by 4 bases and J by 1 base, with 5 bases between them. Germline V gene lookup returns CDR1 SGHTA and CDR2 FQGNSA. The CDR3 DNA follows: TGTGCCAGCAGCTCTGTTTCCTACGAGCAGTACTTC. Its translation is CASSSVSYEQYF.

Notes on this clone: The junction shows a germline mismatch at one end, possibly a read error. The chain joins TRBV7-7 to TRBJ2-1, with a tentative D call TRBD1 (5 bases). Germline CDR1 is SSHAT and CDR2 is FNYEAQ (reference sequence). There are 16 residues in the CDR3. The CDR3 DNA reads as TGTGCCAGCAGCCCAGGTGGGGCGAGCTCCTACAATGAGCGGTTCTTC. Its translation is CASSPGGASSYNERFF. Full variable domain (remainder filled in from reference TRBV7-7 and TRBJ2-1): GAGVSQSPRYKVTKRGQDVTLRCDPISSHATLYWYQQALGQGPEFLTYFNYEAQPDKSGLPSDRFSAERPEGSISTLTIQRTEQRDSAMYRCASSPGGASSYNERFFGPGTRLTVL.

The rearrangement joins TRBV6-1 to TRBJ2-7, with 7 bases matching TRBD1. Trimming took 5 bases from V and 5 from J; bases not matched to a gene: 6. The CDR3 runs 13 residues. CDR1 and CDR2 (germline): MNHNS, SASEGT. CDR3 nucleotide sequence: TGTGCCAGCAGTCTCACGACAGGGCACGAGCAGTACTTC. Its translation is CASSLTTGHEQYF.

The chain carries TRBV11-1 and TRBJ1-6, with TRBD1 identical over 7 bases. V trimming: 1 base; J trimming: 7 bases; junction bases outside the gene matches: 4. This CDR3 spans 15 amino acids. Germline V gene data show CDR1 as SGHAT and CDR2 as FQDESV (reference sequence). The CDR3 DNA reads TGTGCCAGCAGCTTAGTCCGGACAGGCAATTCACCCCTCCACTTT. Encoded protein: CASSLVRTGNSPLHF.

V usage is TRBV28 and J usage is TRBJ1-2; 7 bases match TRBD1. The junction had 10 bases not matched to a gene; V was cut back by 3 bases and J by 6 bases. CDR3 size: 15 residues. Germline V lookup: CDR1 MDHEN, CDR2 SYDVKM. The DNA for the CDR3 is TGTGCCAGCAGTTTGGGAGCTTCCAGGGGGGATGGCTACACCTTC. This codes for CASSLGASRGDGYTF.

The chain links TRBV25-1 to TRBJ2-7, with 14 bases identical to TRBD2. The J segment lost 1 base and the V segment lost 4 bases, leaving 6 bases of the junction unmatched. CDR1 is MGHDK, CDR2 SYGVNS, per germline. The CDR3 spans 17 residues. CDR3 DNA: TGTGCCAGCAGTGGAGGACTAGCGGGAGGCCCTTCCTACGAGCAGTACTTC. Protein product: CASSGGLAGGPSYEQYF.

This chain connects TRBV18 to TRBJ2-7; D may be TRBD1 (5 bases). V lost 2 bases and J 3 bases, leaving 11 bases between the germline ends. The CDR3 contains 14 residues. Germline CDR1 KGHSH, CDR2 LQKENI. The CDR3 DNA reads TGTGCCAGCTCACCAGGCACAGGTAACTACGAGCAGTACTTC. Its translation is CASSPGTGNYEQYF.

V gene TRBV5-1 combines with J gene TRBJ2-5; TRBD1 matches at 8 bases. There are 15 residues in the CDR3. The germline gives CDR1 SGHRS, CDR2 YFSETQ. J gave up 1 base and V 2 bases, and 4 bases lay outside the gene matches. CDR3 sequence reads: CASSFWTGIQETQYF. CDR3 in DNA: TGCGCCAGCAGCTTCTGGACAGGGATCCAAGAGACCCAGTACTTC.

The rearrangement joins TRBV27 to TRBJ2-1, with D perhaps matching TRBD2 (6 bases). With 0 bases removed from V and 9 bases from J, the gap between germline ends came to 15 bases. Germline V gene sequence: CDR1 MNHEY, CDR2 SMNVEV (reference sequence). The CDR3 spans 15 residues. CDR3 amino acids: CASSLSLGLLGEQFF. CDR3 sequence (DNA): TGTGCCAGCAGTTTATCGTTGGGACTTCTCGGTGAGCAGTTCTTC.

The chain combines TRBV28 with TRBJ2-7; TRBD2 is a possible D gene (7 bases). The V gene's germline CDR1 is MDHEN and CDR2 SYDVKM. V was clipped by 3 bases and J by 2 bases, with 8 bases between them. The CDR3 is 13 residues long. The CDR3 loop is CASSFGGPYEQYF. The CDR3 nucleotides are TGTGCCAGCAGTTTCGGGGGGCCCTACGAGCAGTACTTC.

This chain joins TRBV7-6 and TRBJ2-1; 7 nucleotides match TRBD2. The CDR3 consists of 16 residues. Trimming removed 2 bases from V and 5 bases from J; junction bases left unmatched: 9. Germline CDR1 reads SGHVS; CDR2 reads FNYEAQ. The CDR3 spells CASSLRVAGVNNEQFF. The CDR3, as DNA: TGTGCCAGCAGCTTACGTGTGGCGGGGGTAAACAATGAGCAGTTCTTC.